Following are 13 T cell receptor beta chains from one sample sequenced in a study of tumor and adjacent non-tumor tissue in lung cancer. A modified ARM-PCR protocol with three rounds of nested PCR amplified TCRbeta. TCRdb redid the calling of the multiplex PCR reads with MiXCR, one entry per CDR3 protein. The sample has 81,000 or so distinct CDR3 sequences, 75% to 90% seen once. RNA was extracted from bulk tissue without any cell sorting. Sequencing input: lung tumor tissue. These TCRs come from a woman aged 45-59 years with non-small cell lung cancer.

This clonotype came up a few times. A junction end diverges from the germline sequence, so it may reflect a read error. This sequence joins TRBV29-1 and TRBJ1-2; D not resolved. The CDR3 extends over 12 amino acids. In germline, CDR1 is SQVTM, CDR2 ANQGSEA. The DNA of the CDR3 is TGCGGCGTTGAGTCAGACAACTATGGCTACATCTTC. Protein: CGVESDNYGYIF.

This chain uses TRBV29-1 with TRBJ2-5; 9 bases line up with TRBD2. Trimming at V came to 4 bases and at J to 7 bases, leaving 16 bases not matched to a gene. Germline V CDR1 and CDR2: SQVTM, ANQGSEA. This CDR3 region has 16 residues. CDR3 sequence (DNA): TGCAGCGTTGCCGGTGGTAGCGGGAGAGTTGGGGGGACCCAGTACTTC. Translating gives CSVAGGSGRVGGTQYF.

To note about this clonotype: It may be a read error: a sequence one base away is much more abundant. The chain combines TRBV24-1 with TRBJ2-5, with D possibly called TRBD1 or TRBD2 (5 bases each). This CDR3 contains 14 residues. Germline V lookup: CDR1 KGHDR, CDR2 SFDVKD. CDR3 bases: TGTGTCACCAGTGACACCGGGACGGGGGAGACCCAGTACTTC. This sequence encodes CVTSDTGTGETQYF.

On this clonotype itself: The conserved final phenylalanine or tryptophan is absent from the CDR3, which likely points to a read error. The chain employs TRBV29-1 and TRBJ2-7; D gene unclear. The CDR3 totals 10 residues. V shed 4 bases and J shed 7 bases, with 8 bases lying between them. Germline-derived CDR1 and CDR2 are SQVTM and ANQGSEA. In DNA, the CDR3 is TGCAGCGTTGTACAGCATGAGCAGTACTAC. Its translation is CSVVQHEQYY.

Remarks on this clonotype: Possible read error: a much larger clone is one base away. Because it lacks the conserved phenylalanine or tryptophan at the end, this CDR3 is likely a read error. The CDR3 here is CATSTRRRGTDTQYS. CDR3 nucleotides: TGTGCCACCAGCACCCGCAGGCGCGGCACAGATACGCAGTATTCT. The chain couples TRBV15 to TRBJ2-3; D gene uncertain. V was shortened by 4 bases and J by 1 base, with 12 bases between the two germline ends. This CDR3 contains 15 residues. CDR1 and CDR2 (germline): LNHNV, YYDKDF (reference sequence).

On this clonotype: Germline is not matched at one junction end, which may reflect a read error. The chain employs TRBV20-1 and TRBJ2-3; the match to TRBD2 covers 7 bases. The CDR3 loop spans 14 amino acids. Germline CDR1 is DFQATT and CDR2 is SNEGSKA (reference sequence). The CDR3 sequence: CSARIQTSTDKQYF. CDR3 nucleotides: TGCAGTGCTAGAATTCAGACTAGCACGGATAAGCAGTATTTT.

The CDR3 DNA sequence: TGTGCCAGCAGCCAAGATGTGAGCATTAGCGGGAGGGCCGACGTAGATACGCAGTATTTT. Translated: CASSQDVSISGRADVDTQYF. The gene calls are TRBV4-2 and TRBJ2-3; TRBD2 aligns across 11 bases. The CDR3 runs 20 residues. Germline loops: CDR1 LGHNA, CDR2 YNFKEQ. V was clipped by 0 bases and J by 5 bases; unmatched bases: 16.

Concerning this clonotype: The germline gene is not matched at one end of the junction; a read error may be the cause. The V and J genes are TRBV4-2 and TRBJ2-7; D may be TRBD1 or TRBD2 (5 bases each). Germline CDR1 reads LGHNA; CDR2 reads YNFKEQ. CDR3 length: 15 amino acids. CDR3 sequence (DNA): TGTGCCAGCAGCACTGGGGCAGGGAGCTCCTACGATCAGTACTTC. This encodes CASSTGAGSSYDQYF.

This clonotype appeared a single time. V gene TRBV6-1 combines with J gene TRBJ2-3; the D gene is possibly TRBD2 (6 bases). Germline V CDR1 and CDR2: MNHNS, SASEGT. The V and J ends lost 4 bases and 3 bases respectively, with 14 bases between them. There are 15 residues in the CDR3. This CDR3 reads CASSVNSGSTDTQYF. The CDR3 DNA reads TGTGCCAGCAGTGTTAATAGCGGCAGTACAGATACGCAGTATTTT.

V is TRBV12-3 or TRBV12-4 and J is TRBJ2-2, with TRBD2 matching 7 bases. The CDR3 has 14 residues. Germline trimming cut 9 bases from V and 9 bases from J; bases unmatched to any gene: 13. CDR3 sequence: CASSVAGVARELFF. The CDR3 bases are TGTGCCAGTAGTGTCGCGGGGGTCGCCAGGGAGCTGTTTTTT.

This clonotype was counted once. The final CDR3 position lacks the conserved phenylalanine or tryptophan, pointing to a likely read error. V gene TRBV5-6 combines with J gene TRBJ2-3; TRBD1 might be the D (6 bases). Trimming pared 4 bases from V and 6 bases from J, leaving 21 bases between. This CDR3 is built from 16 residues. Germline V lookup: CDR1 SGHDT, CDR2 YYEEEE. CDR3 protein: CASSPSERGTRDTQYV. For the CDR3, the DNA is TGTGCCAGCAGCCCCTCCGAGAGGGGGACCAGGGATACGCAGTATGTT.

This clonotype is medium-sized. The rearrangement links TRBV11-2 to TRBJ1-2; D possibly corresponds to TRBD1 (6 bases). Trimming shortened V by 5 bases and J by 7 bases, and 14 bases separated the two germline ends. Germline CDR1 and CDR2: SGHAT and FQNNGV. The CDR3 length is 13 residues. CDR3 region: CASSHGQFGGYTF. The CDR3 DNA is TGTGCCAGCAGCCACGGACAGTTCGGTGGCTACACCTTC.

Details on this clonotype: One junction end does not reproduce the germline sequence, and a read error may be involved. The chain links TRBV5-4 to TRBJ2-5; 7 bases align to TRBD1. The V gene's germline CDR1 is SGHNT and CDR2 YYREEE (reference sequence). The CDR3 has 16 residues. CDR3 in amino acids: CASNLSRRGYQETQYF. The CDR3, as DNA: TGTGCCAGCAACTTGAGTCGCAGGGGGTACCAAGAGACACAGTACTTC.